This T cell receptor beta chain originates from a study of T cells in Graves' hyperthyroidism and ophthalmopathy. Researchers took RNA transcripts and amplified the TCR beta CDR3 regions from them. The study used the HTBI primer set for a first-round RT-PCR of the TCR CDR3. Each CDR3 protein gets one entry after TCRdb re-called the multiplex PCR reads with MiXCR. The sample has about 610,000 distinct CDR3 sequences, around 42% seen once. Overall study findings and caveats: Ophthalmopathy was separated from stable hyperthyroidism by a 13 V-J model. The model foresaw ophthalmopathy a median around 6.8 months prior to onset.

Trimming left V 7 bases short and J 6 bases short, with 10 bases between. Germline lookup yields CDR1 SQVTM and CDR2 ANQGSEA. CDR3 length: 11 amino acids. Exclusions: uncontrolled infection, other autoimmune disease, pregnancy, lactation. Diagnoses rested on clinical symptoms, serum thyroxine and TRAb, thyroid ultrasound and orbital computed tomography. This clonotype was observed a few times. As yet, its antigen is unknown. This TCR derives from a woman in her late teens or twenties with Graves' hyperthyroidism. What was sequenced was peripheral blood or thyroid tissue (not recorded which). The V gene is TRBV29-1, the J gene TRBJ2-1; D unresolved. The CDR3 DNA is TGCAGCGCCCCGGCTAGCAATGAGCAGTTCTTC. Translating it yields CSAPASNEQFF.